This T cell receptor beta chain was captured by sequencing in a study of cytomegalovirus exposure and HLA in healthy donors. General observations from the study: There were some public TCRs occurring in many donors, but most TCR sequences were rare. Roughly uniform sequencing depth across donors was assumed, possibly incorrectly.

Remarks on this clone: Its antigen remains unknown.

The CDR3 has 16 amino acids. The germline CDR1 and CDR2 sequences are SGHDT and YYEEEE. Germline trimming cut 5 bases from V and 7 bases from J; bases unmatched to any gene: 11. With 60 Vbeta and 13 Jbeta primers, the PCR was carried out. Sequencing used immunoSEQ multiplex PCR; TCRdb keeps in-frame clones, though not all of them. The sample has roughly 130,000 clones, about 82% seen once. It was healthy bone marrow donors who served as donors. Unrecorded immune exposures were likely, despite nominal health at sampling. Sequenced input: PBMCs. The chain links TRBV5-6 to TRBJ1-4; 10 bases are shared with TRBD1. This receptor was taken from a man under 40 in good health and CMV-seronegative. The CDR3 nucleotides read TGTGCCAGCAGTCTGGGACAGGGGCCTCTCGTTGAAAAACTGTTTTTT. It is translated as CASSLGQGPLVEKLFF.